The clone carrying this T cell receptor (beta chain) was recorded only once. The data stem from a study of control samples from healthy donors and cancer patients. Using immunoSEQ multiplex PCR, the repertoire was profiled, and TCRdb retains in-frame clones only, with some absent. The repertoire consists of fewer than 200,000 clones, with nearly 90% occurring once and the leading ten covering 1.2% to 1.5%. The ends were cut back, 6 bases at V and 2 bases at J, with 13 bases in the middle. The CDR3 runs to 14 residues. Per germline, CDR1 MNHEY and CDR2 SVGAGI. The receptor was derived from a woman aged 45 to 65 in good health. This chain connects TRBV6-5 to TRBJ1-2; D ambiguous. Sample: blood. Here the CDR3 DNA reads TGTGCCAGCAGCCTAATGACGGGCAACTATGGCTACACCTTC. Encoded protein: CASSLMTGNYGYTF.